This T cell receptor (beta chain) was sequenced during a study of T-cell reconstitution after alpha-beta-depleted transplantation in children. Overall study findings and caveats: Reported findings indicate that, about two months after transplant, alpha-beta T cells came from several hundred expanded clones, which were derived from non-depleted graft cells. At the one-year point after transplant, T-cell counts and TCRbeta diversity were found to come mostly from T cells that had been newly produced.

There are 12 residues in the CDR3. Germline assignment: CDR1 SGHVS and CDR2 FNYEAQ. Trimming shortened V by 7 bases and J by 9 bases, and 12 bases separated the two germline ends. This clonotype showed up many times. What it binds is not known. Unique molecular identifiers featured in how the TCRbeta library was prepared. TCRdb fed the PCR reads into MiXCR, producing one record per CDR3 protein. The top ten clones hold 12% to 15% of a sample with about 580,000 distinct CDR3 sequences, around 23% of them seen once. V gene TRBV7-6 combines with J gene TRBJ2-2, with D possibly being TRBD2 (5 bases). The origin of this receptor is a boy less than two years old who had a stem cell transplant for acute myeloid leukemia, so the T cells may come from the graft donor. This material consisted of PBMCs, mostly from graft donor cells, taken 360 days after TCRalphabeta/CD19-depleted stem cell transplant. The CDR3 DNA sequence: TGTGCCAGCACCGAATCGGGATGGGAGCTGTTTTTT. Protein: CASTESGWELFF. Combining the CDR3 with reference TRBV7-6 and TRBJ2-2 gives the whole variable domain GAGVSQSPRYKVTKRGQDVALRCDPISGHVSLYWYRQALGQGPEFLTYFNYEAQQDKSGLPNDRFSAERPEGSISTLTIQRTEQRDSAMYRCASTESGWELFFGEGSRLTVL.